The entry below gives a single T cell receptor beta chain sequence along with its context. Its target is unknown. The germline gives CDR1 LNHDA, CDR2 SQIVND (reference sequence). The CDR3 is 15 amino acids. V shed 7 bases and J 5 bases; nucleotides not matched to a gene: 8. This sample is drawn from a study of T-cell memory formation after mild COVID-19. Whole-study findings and limits: Contracting CD4+ clones sat mainly in CM and EM; CD8+ in EMRA. Clones contracting across day 15 to 85 had a balanced CD4/CD8 profile; later expanding clones leaned CD4+. Among clones peaking at day 37 in the second wave, SARS-CoV-2 specificity remained unconfirmed.

TCRdb analysed the 5' RACE reads with MiXCR anew, one entry per CDR3 protein. The table records under 250,000 distinct CDR3 sequences, roughly 14% of them present only once. The sequenced sample was PBMCs or a T cell subset sorted from them (not recorded which). This chain connects TRBV19 to TRBJ1-5, with 10 bases lining up with TRBD1. The receptor comes from an adult woman who had mild COVID-19 (a few samples of this study predate the infection). Cell type and time point are not known. The CDR3 DNA reads TGTGCCAGTATACCGGGACAGGGGTCTTATCAGCCCCAGCATTTT. This sequence encodes CASIPGQGSYQPQHF. Together with reference TRBV19 and TRBJ1-5, the CDR3 gives the full variable domain: DGGITQSPKYLFRKEGQNVTLSCEQNLNHDAMYWYRQDPGQGLRLIYYSQIVNDFQKGDIAEGYSVSREKKESFPLTVTSAQKNPTAFYLCASIPGQGSYQPQHFGDGTRLSIL.